This is a list of T cell receptor beta chains from one sample in a study of early T cells in non-severe SARS-CoV-2 infection. Via MiXCR, TCRdb re-called the 5' RACE reads, giving one row per CDR3 protein. The table includes 60,000 to 65,000 distinct CDR3 sequences, about an eighth detected once. The sample was whole blood. The receptor source for this set is an adult who was a healthcare worker with PCR-confirmed SARS-CoV-2 infection or an uninfected control (not recorded which). Each CDR3 is given with its conserved first and last residue. The D gene is left open where the match is weak. Part of the rows lack a size; the others show once, few, many or a class for expanded clones.

j_gene: TRBJ2-5
d_gene: TRBD2
abundance: few
v_gene: TRBV4-2
CDR3nt: TGTGCCAGCAGCCGGACTAGCGGGGACCTCGTAGAGACCCAGTACTTC
CDR3aa: CASSRTSGDLVETQYF

j_gene: TRBJ2-5
d_gene: -
abundance: -
v_gene: TRBV5-1
CDR3nt: TGCGCCAGCAGCCCCCGGGGTAGCGAAGAGACCCAGTACTTC
CDR3aa: CASSPRGSEETQYF

j_gene: TRBJ2-1
d_gene: -
abundance: many
v_gene: TRBV20-1
CDR3nt: TGCAGTGCTAGACAGGGTCGGGGCAACAATGAGCAGTTCTTC
CDR3aa: CSARQGRGNNEQFF

j_gene: TRBJ2-1
d_gene: TRBD2
abundance: -
v_gene: TRBV7-8
CDR3nt: TGTGCCAGCAGCTCGTTAGCGGGAGGCTACAATGAGCAGTTCTTC
CDR3aa: CASSSLAGGYNEQFF

j_gene: TRBJ2-2
d_gene: -
abundance: -
v_gene: TRBV7-9
CDR3nt: TGTGCCAGCAGTTTTGAGGCCGGGGAGCTGTTTTTT
CDR3aa: CASSFEAGELFF

j_gene: TRBJ2-3
d_gene: TRBD2
abundance: few
v_gene: TRBV12-3/TRBV12-4
CDR3nt: TGTGCCAGCAGTCCAGGGACTACTTCGCGCACAGATACGCAGTATTTT
CDR3aa: CASSPGTTSRTDTQYF

j_gene: TRBJ2-7
d_gene: TRBD2
abundance: few
v_gene: TRBV5-5
CDR3nt: TGTGCCAGCAGCCTTAGCGGGGGGACAGGATCCTACGAGCAGTACTTC
CDR3aa: CASSLSGGTGSYEQYF

j_gene: TRBJ2-7
d_gene: TRBD1
abundance: -
v_gene: TRBV6-5
CDR3nt: TGTGCCAGCAGTGTCGGGACAGGGATCGACGAGCAGTACTTC
CDR3aa: CASSVGTGIDEQYF

j_gene: TRBJ2-5
d_gene: TRBD1
abundance: many
v_gene: TRBV2
CDR3nt: TGTGCCAGCAGCCCGGACAGGGAAGAGACCCAGTACTTC
CDR3aa: CASSPDREETQYF

j_gene: TRBJ2-5
d_gene: -
abundance: many
v_gene: TRBV7-9
CDR3nt: TGTGCCAGCAGCATTACAGGGGGGGTGGAGACCCAGTACTTC
CDR3aa: CASSITGGVETQYF

j_gene: TRBJ1-5
d_gene: -
abundance: -
v_gene: TRBV29-1
CDR3nt: TGCAGCATTCGGGACGCCAATCAGCCCCAGCATTTT
CDR3aa: CSIRDANQPQHF

j_gene: TRBJ2-4
d_gene: -
abundance: many
v_gene: TRBV20-1
CDR3nt: TGCAGTGCTAGAGGGGGCGCGTCCAAAAACATTCAGTACTTC
CDR3aa: CSARGGASKNIQYF

j_gene: TRBJ2-7
d_gene: -
abundance: -
v_gene: TRBV5-1
CDR3nt: TGCGCCAGCGCGCCCCAGGGGGAGCAGTACTTC
CDR3aa: CASAPQGEQYF

j_gene: TRBJ1-4
d_gene: -
abundance: few
v_gene: TRBV4-3
CDR3nt: TGCGCCAGCAGCCAAGAAGGGTTTACTAATGAAAAACTGTTTTTT
CDR3aa: CASSQEGFTNEKLFF

j_gene: TRBJ2-7
d_gene: TRBD2
abundance: -
v_gene: TRBV6-2/TRBV6-3
CDR3nt: TGTGCCAGCAGTTACTCGAGCGGGGGCTACGAGCAGTACTTC
CDR3aa: CASSYSSGGYEQYF

j_gene: TRBJ2-1
d_gene: -
abundance: -
v_gene: TRBV30
CDR3nt: TGTGCCTGGGGAGGAGGGAAGGGTGAGCAGTTCTTC
CDR3aa: CAWGGGKGEQFF

j_gene: TRBJ2-1
d_gene: -
abundance: few
v_gene: TRBV19
CDR3nt: TGTGCCAGTAGTATAGGGACGAGGCACCCCAATGAGCAGTTCTTC
CDR3aa: CASSIGTRHPNEQFF

j_gene: TRBJ2-2
d_gene: -
abundance: -
v_gene: TRBV5-4
CDR3nt: TGTGCCAGCAGCCCCGGGACGAACACCGGGGAGCTGTTTTTT
CDR3aa: CASSPGTNTGELFF

j_gene: TRBJ2-4
d_gene: -
abundance: few
v_gene: TRBV10-3
CDR3nt: TGTGCCATCAGTGATTCTGCCCTAGCCAAAAACATTCAGTACTTC
CDR3aa: CAISDSALAKNIQYF

j_gene: TRBJ1-2
d_gene: -
abundance: many
v_gene: TRBV6-2/TRBV6-3
CDR3nt: TGTGCCAGCAGTCCGGGGACTAAAGGCTACACCTTC
CDR3aa: CASSPGTKGYTF

j_gene: TRBJ1-3
d_gene: -
abundance: few
v_gene: TRBV12-3/TRBV12-4
CDR3nt: TGTGCCAGCAGTTTGATTGGGTCTGGAAACACCATATATTTT
CDR3aa: CASSLIGSGNTIYF

j_gene: TRBJ2-5
d_gene: -
abundance: few
v_gene: TRBV11-2
CDR3nt: TGTGCCAGCAGCTTAGCGGGATTCGAAGAGACCCAGTACTTC
CDR3aa: CASSLAGFEETQYF

j_gene: TRBJ2-4
d_gene: -
abundance: few
v_gene: TRBV7-2
CDR3nt: TGTGCCAGCAGCTTATCGCCCCGGACAGCCATAGCCAAAAACATTCAGTACTTC
CDR3aa: CASSLSPRTAIAKNIQYF

j_gene: TRBJ1-6
d_gene: -
abundance: -
v_gene: TRBV12-3/TRBV12-4
CDR3nt: TGTGCCAGCAGTTCCAGGGTGGTCTATAATTCACCCCTCCACTTT
CDR3aa: CASSSRVVYNSPLHF

j_gene: TRBJ2-1
d_gene: -
abundance: many
v_gene: TRBV20-1
CDR3nt: TGCAGTGCTAGTATTGGGGGCTCCAATGAGCAGTTCTTC
CDR3aa: CSASIGGSNEQFF

j_gene: TRBJ2-3
d_gene: TRBD2
abundance: many
v_gene: TRBV2
CDR3nt: TGTGCCAGCAGTCTAGCGGGCGGGACAGATACGCAGTATTTT
CDR3aa: CASSLAGGTDTQYF

j_gene: TRBJ1-1
d_gene: -
abundance: -
v_gene: TRBV11-2
CDR3nt: TGTGCCAGCAGCTTAATCTCCAGCCCACCAGATATTGAAGCTTTCTTT
CDR3aa: CASSLISSPPDIEAFF

j_gene: TRBJ1-6
d_gene: TRBD1
abundance: few
v_gene: TRBV7-8
CDR3nt: TGTGCCAGCAGCTTAAAGGGGGCGAGCTCCTATAATTCACCCCTCCACTTT
CDR3aa: CASSLKGASSYNSPLHF

j_gene: TRBJ2-1
d_gene: -
abundance: few
v_gene: TRBV5-1
CDR3nt: TGCGCCAGCAGCAACCCACAGGGTTTGGGCAATGAGCAGTTCTTC
CDR3aa: CASSNPQGLGNEQFF

j_gene: TRBJ2-2
d_gene: TRBD2
abundance: -
v_gene: TRBV18
CDR3nt: TGTGCCAGCTCACCACGTAAGACTAGCGGGAGTCCCGGGGAGCTGTTTTTT
CDR3aa: CASSPRKTSGSPGELFF

j_gene: TRBJ2-7
d_gene: -
abundance: -
v_gene: TRBV5-6
CDR3nt: TGTGCCAGCAGCTTGTACCTTCAGCCGGAGCAGTACTTC
CDR3aa: CASSLYLQPEQYF

j_gene: TRBJ2-3
d_gene: -
abundance: -
v_gene: TRBV4-3
CDR3nt: TGCGCCAGCAGCCAAGTTAGGGGCGGGGGCCTCCTGGATACGCAGTATTTT
CDR3aa: CASSQVRGGGLLDTQYF

j_gene: TRBJ2-5
d_gene: TRBD2
abundance: -
v_gene: TRBV29-1
CDR3nt: TGCAGCGTTGAAGATCTGGAGCGGGGGGCGGAAGAGACCCAGTACTTC
CDR3aa: CSVEDLERGAEETQYF

j_gene: TRBJ2-7
d_gene: -
abundance: many
v_gene: TRBV5-6
CDR3nt: TGTGCCAGCAGCCCCCGGGGGCAGGGGTACAAGCAGTACTTC
CDR3aa: CASSPRGQGYKQYF

j_gene: TRBJ2-5
d_gene: -
abundance: few
v_gene: TRBV11-2
CDR3nt: TGTGCCAGCAGCTTAGACCAGATAAGGGAAGAGACCCAGTACTTC
CDR3aa: CASSLDQIREETQYF

j_gene: TRBJ2-7
d_gene: TRBD1
abundance: -
v_gene: TRBV20-1
CDR3nt: TGCAGTGCTAGAGGTTTGACAGGGGGTTACGAGCAGTACTTC
CDR3aa: CSARGLTGGYEQYF

j_gene: TRBJ2-2
d_gene: -
abundance: -
v_gene: TRBV11-2
CDR3nt: TGTGCCAGCAGCTCCTTCGGCTTGAACACCGGGGAGCTGTTTTTT
CDR3aa: CASSSFGLNTGELFF

j_gene: TRBJ2-7
d_gene: TRBD2
abundance: few
v_gene: TRBV20-1
CDR3nt: TGCAGTGCTAGAGATCTCGGAGGGAGGGCTTACGAGCAGTACTTC
CDR3aa: CSARDLGGRAYEQYF

j_gene: TRBJ1-1
d_gene: -
abundance: few
v_gene: TRBV2
CDR3nt: TGTGCCAGCAGTGAAGCGACGGGGGAGGCTGAAGCTTTCTTT
CDR3aa: CASSEATGEAEAFF

j_gene: TRBJ2-3
d_gene: -
abundance: many
v_gene: TRBV20-1
CDR3nt: TGCAGTGCTAGGTTAAGGGGTGCCACAGATACGCAGTATTTT
CDR3aa: CSARLRGATDTQYF

j_gene: TRBJ2-2
d_gene: TRBD2
abundance: few
v_gene: TRBV9
CDR3nt: TGTGCCAGCAGCCCCCGGGGACTAGCGGGAAAGGGGGAGCTGTTTTTT
CDR3aa: CASSPRGLAGKGELFF

j_gene: TRBJ1-6
d_gene: -
abundance: many
v_gene: TRBV20-1
CDR3nt: TGCAGTGCTAGAGAGGGCACACCCCTCCACTTT
CDR3aa: CSAREGTPLHF

j_gene: TRBJ1-1
d_gene: -
abundance: many
v_gene: TRBV7-9
CDR3nt: TGTGCCAGCAGCTTAGGTCAGGGATATACTGAAGCTTTCTTT
CDR3aa: CASSLGQGYTEAFF

j_gene: TRBJ1-4
d_gene: -
abundance: -
v_gene: TRBV27
CDR3nt: TGTGCCAGCTCTCGGAGGGGGGTGGAAAAACTGTTTTTT
CDR3aa: CASSRRGVEKLFF

j_gene: TRBJ2-1
d_gene: -
abundance: few
v_gene: TRBV4-2
CDR3nt: TGTGCCAGCAGCCAAGATACGGGTTATGAGCAGTTCTTC
CDR3aa: CASSQDTGYEQFF

j_gene: TRBJ2-1
d_gene: -
abundance: many
v_gene: TRBV19
CDR3nt: TGTGCCAGCGCCGGGTGGCACGACAATGAGCAGTTCTTC
CDR3aa: CASAGWHDNEQFF

j_gene: TRBJ1-2
d_gene: -
abundance: -
v_gene: TRBV5-1
CDR3nt: TGCGCCAGCGGAGAGAACTATGGCTACACCTTC
CDR3aa: CASGENYGYTF

j_gene: TRBJ1-5
d_gene: -
abundance: few
v_gene: TRBV28
CDR3nt: TGTGCCAGCAGTCCCGAGGTTAGCAATCAGCCCCAGCATTTT
CDR3aa: CASSPEVSNQPQHF

j_gene: TRBJ2-2
d_gene: TRBD2
abundance: many
v_gene: TRBV5-1
CDR3nt: TGCGCCAGCAGCTTGGCCGGGACTACTCTCATGACCGGGGAGCTGTTTTTT
CDR3aa: CASSLAGTTLMTGELFF

j_gene: TRBJ1-2
d_gene: TRBD1
abundance: -
v_gene: TRBV28
CDR3nt: TGTGCCAGCAGTCCCTCGACAGGGCCTGTCTATGGCTACACCTTC
CDR3aa: CASSPSTGPVYGYTF

j_gene: TRBJ1-3
d_gene: -
abundance: many
v_gene: TRBV9
CDR3nt: TGTGCCAGCAGCGTAGATGGAGGGGCCCCCTGGGGGACCATATATTTT
CDR3aa: CASSVDGGAPWGTIYF

j_gene: TRBJ2-1
d_gene: -
abundance: many
v_gene: TRBV7-9
CDR3nt: TGTGCCAGCAGCTTACAGTTTGATTCCTACAATGAGCAGTTCTTC
CDR3aa: CASSLQFDSYNEQFF

j_gene: TRBJ2-7
d_gene: TRBD1
abundance: -
v_gene: TRBV19
CDR3nt: TGTGCCAGTAGTCCTACAGGGGTCACCAGCCTCCACTTC
CDR3aa: CASSPTGVTSLHF

j_gene: TRBJ2-7
d_gene: TRBD1
abundance: many
v_gene: TRBV29-1
CDR3nt: TGCAGCGTTGGATTCGGACAGGGGGGCCACGAGCAGTACTTC
CDR3aa: CSVGFGQGGHEQYF

j_gene: TRBJ2-5
d_gene: -
abundance: -
v_gene: TRBV7-9
CDR3nt: TGTGCCAGCAGCTTAGAAAAGTACCAAGAGACCCAGTACTTC
CDR3aa: CASSLEKYQETQYF

j_gene: TRBJ1-1
d_gene: -
abundance: medium-sized
v_gene: TRBV20-1
CDR3nt: TGCAGTGCTAGACCGGGAGACAAGAACACTGAAGCTTTCTTT
CDR3aa: CSARPGDKNTEAFF

j_gene: TRBJ2-1
d_gene: -
abundance: few
v_gene: TRBV9
CDR3nt: TGTGCCAGCAGCGTAGCTTTAGATGAGCAGTTCTTC
CDR3aa: CASSVALDEQFF

j_gene: TRBJ1-2
d_gene: -
abundance: few
v_gene: TRBV25-1
CDR3nt: TGTGCCAGCAGTTACGGCCAGGGGACCCACTACACCTTC
CDR3aa: CASSYGQGTHYTF

j_gene: TRBJ2-1
d_gene: -
abundance: -
v_gene: TRBV6-2/TRBV6-3
CDR3nt: TGTGCCAGCAGTTACGGACAGTACAATGAGCAGTTCTTC
CDR3aa: CASSYGQYNEQFF